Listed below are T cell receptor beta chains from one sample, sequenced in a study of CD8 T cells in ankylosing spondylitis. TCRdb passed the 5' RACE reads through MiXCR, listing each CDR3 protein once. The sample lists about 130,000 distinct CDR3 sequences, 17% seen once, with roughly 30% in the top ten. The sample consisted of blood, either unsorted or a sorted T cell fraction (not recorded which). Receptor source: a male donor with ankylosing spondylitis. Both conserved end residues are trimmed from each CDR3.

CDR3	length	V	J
ASWRQGDPPGELF	13	TRBV27	TRBJ2-2
ASSSKPSGPTYEQY	14	TRBV12-3/TRBV12-4	TRBJ2-7
SARPSHGAWAYEQY	14	TRBV20-1	TRBJ2-7
ASSQVRTYEQY	11	TRBV4-2	TRBJ2-7
ASSSRGSYQPQH	12	TRBV27	TRBJ1-5
ASSLYGGELF	10	TRBV27	TRBJ2-2
ASSEAYPTDTQY	12	TRBV5-1	TRBJ2-3
ASSPLPPVRGVTDTQY	16	TRBV18	TRBJ2-3
ASSWGGGSEQY	11	TRBV28	TRBJ2-7
ASSWRTGGYEQY	12	TRBV5-6	TRBJ2-7
ASRDLRGQGDSPLH	14	TRBV27	TRBJ1-6
ASSSTGSLGHEQF	13	TRBV5-1	TRBJ2-1
ASSLSVQVLGYNEQF	15	TRBV27	TRBJ2-1
ASSLADTSSYEQY	13	TRBV5-1	TRBJ2-7
ASTRTPADTQY	11	TRBV2	TRBJ2-3
AWSAPPGALYYNEQF	15	TRBV30	TRBJ2-1
ASSTGLAGGHEQF	13	TRBV12-3/TRBV12-4	TRBJ2-1
ASSLRTGHEQY	11	TRBV11-2	TRBJ2-7
ASSPPRGRVGEQF	13	TRBV28	TRBJ2-1
ASRRGPTDTQY	11	TRBV27	TRBJ2-3
ASIPTANPSYNEQF	14	TRBV19	TRBJ2-1
ASSRGAVTEAF	11	TRBV9	TRBJ1-1
ASSEDNYQPQH	11	TRBV2	TRBJ1-5
ASSPLKAVGSYNEQF	15	TRBV4-1	TRBJ2-1
ASSSTSGSFYNEQF	14	TRBV27	TRBJ2-1
ASSRGGLARSVEY	13	TRBV11-1	TRBJ2-7
ASRASGRYEQY	11	TRBV5-1	TRBJ2-7
ASSQDSEGGGSEQY	14	TRBV4-3	TRBJ2-7
ASSGPGGTTNEKLF	14	TRBV9	TRBJ1-4
ASSTGTSGRRNEQF	14	TRBV27	TRBJ2-1
ASSLEGRVNEQF	12	TRBV7-9	TRBJ2-1
ASSLFGGYQETQY	13	TRBV7-9	TRBJ2-5
ASRGLRTGENWELF	14	TRBV2	TRBJ2-2